Following are 24 T cell receptor beta chains from one sample sequenced in a study of beta chain features in type 1 diabetes (dated by TCRdb to between 2018 and 2020). Study-wide conclusions, independent of this receptor: A moderate but significant shortening of TCRB CDR3 length was observed in type 1 diabetes patients in all four CD4+ subsets.

Libraries were prepared through the immunoSEQ multiplex PCR assay. The High Capacity cDNA Reverse Transcription Kit was used to reverse transcribe all of the isolated RNA, meaning that expressed TCRB transcripts were what got sequenced. TCRdb retrieved this table from immuneACCESS and kept in-frame rearrangements only. Not all clones are present; in checked studies, unresolved V genes account for under half, and no reason is known for the remainder. The sample table records tens of thousands of clones; roughly half of these occur just once. The ten biggest clones cover roughly 2.6% of the sample. These receptors' targets are unknown. Sequencing input: Tregs from blood. The sample's cell subset or site label, in plain terms: regulatory CD4+ T cells. All receptors derive from a middle-aged woman with type 1 diabetes.

The table lists this clone with a few counts. V gene TRBV29-1 combines with J gene TRBJ1-1, with TRBD1 identical over 10 bases. The V gene's germline CDR1 is SQVTM and CDR2 ANQGSEA. The V segment lost 8 bases and the J segment 4 bases; nucleotides outside the gene matches: 10. The CDR3 is 14 amino acids. Here the CDR3 DNA reads TGCAGCACTAGACAGGGGGCGCGGGGCACTGAAGCTTTCTTT. Its protein is CSTRQGARGTEAFF.

J is TRBJ1-2 and V is TRBV4-1; the D is unclear. Germline lookup yields CDR1 MGHRA and CDR2 YSYEKL. There are 13 residues in the CDR3. The V end was cut by 0 bases, the J end by 8 bases, with 10 bases between. The CDR3 nucleotides are TGCGCCAGCAGCCAAGAGGAGGGCGAGGGCTACACCTTC. Protein product: CASSQEEGEGYTF.

This clone showed up just a few times. J is TRBJ2-1 and V is TRBV5-4, with 10 positions matching TRBD2. Germline V gene lookup returns CDR1 SGHNT and CDR2 YYREEE (reference sequence). V was pared by 1 base and J by 6 bases, with 4 bases of the junction left unmatched. This CDR3 is built from 15 residues. The CDR3 DNA reads as TGTGCCAGCAGCTTGTTAGCGGGAGGTGTCAATGAGCAGTTCTTC. It encodes CASSLLAGGVNEQFF.

The V and J genes are TRBV23-1 and TRBJ2-6; TRBD1 aligns across 12 bases. TRBV23-1 is noted as an ORF with a role that remains uncertain. CDR3 length equals 19 residues. Unmatched junction bases numbered 11, after V lost 4 bases and J lost 4 bases. The CDR3 sequence: CASSRCPGQGAGGANVLTF. The CDR3 DNA is TGCGCCAGCAGTCGATGTCCGGGACAGGGGGCGGGAGGGGCCAACGTCCTGACTTTC.

The rearrangement uses TRBV27 and TRBJ1-2, with 11 bases lining up with TRBD1. CDR1 and CDR2 (germline): MNHEY, SMNVEV (reference sequence). V dropped 3 bases and J dropped 7; count of bases not matched to a gene: 7. The CDR3 runs 15 residues. As DNA, the CDR3 is TGTGCCAGCAGTTTTTGGTCGGACAGGGGGCTTGGCTACACCTTC. It codes for CASSFWSDRGLGYTF.

Judged by abundance, this clone is medium-sized. The chain recombines TRBV7-2 with TRBJ1-1; 10 bases match TRBD1. The junction had 2 bases not matched to a gene; V was cut back by 5 bases and J by 8 bases. CDR1 SGHTA and CDR2 FQGNSA come from the germline V gene. This CDR3 spans 12 amino acids. The CDR3 region has the DNA TGTGCCAGCAGCCCGACAGGGGGCGAAGCTTTCTTT. Its translation is CASSPTGGEAFF.

The rearrangement uses TRBV7-8 and TRBJ2-5; the match to TRBD1 covers 8 bases. The ends lost 5 bases at V and 4 bases at J; junction bases unmatched: 6. Per germline, CDR1 SGHVS and CDR2 FQNEAQ. CDR3 length equals 14 residues. The CDR3, as DNA: TGTGCCAGCAGCCAGGACAGGGAGCGAGAGACCCAGTACTTC. Translating it yields CASSQDRERETQYF. The full variable domain, with the rest looked up from reference TRBV7-8 and TRBJ2-5, is GAGVSQSPRYKVAKRGQDVALRCDPISGHVSLFWYQQALGQGPEFLTYFQNEAQLDKSGLPSDRFFAERPEGSVSTLKIQRTQQEDSAVYLCASSQDRERETQYFGPGTRLLVL.

This clone was detected a few times. The V and J genes are TRBV7-3 and TRBJ1-1, with 9 bases fitting TRBD1. The V and J ends lost 5 bases and 4 bases, in that order; junction bases with no gene match: 8. The CDR3 covers 15 residues. Germline values: CDR1 SGHTA, CDR2 FQGTGA. The CDR3 sequence is CASSPGTGMSTEAFF. The CDR3 DNA reads as TGTGCCAGCAGCCCAGGGACAGGGATGAGCACTGAAGCTTTCTTT.

This clone was found a few times. V gene TRBV20-1 combines with J gene TRBJ1-1, with D possibly matching TRBD1 (6 bases). Germline V gene data show CDR1 as DFQATT and CDR2 as SNEGSKA (reference sequence). The CDR3 has 11 amino acids. The CDR3 region is CYPRGDTEAFF. CDR3 coding DNA: TGCTACCCCAGGGGAGACACTGAAGCTTTCTTT.

V and J are TRBV6-6 and TRBJ2-3; the match to TRBD2 covers 8 bases. V was clipped by 6 bases and J by 5 bases; unmatched bases: 10. The CDR3 has 15 amino acids. In germline, CDR1 is MNHNY, CDR2 SVGAGI (reference sequence). This chain's CDR3 is CASSQLGLAGDTQYF. CDR3 sequence (DNA): TGTGCCAGCAGCCAATTAGGACTAGCTGGAGATACGCAGTATTTT.

V is TRBV28 and J is TRBJ2-6; no definite D call. V shed 2 bases and J shed 4 bases, with 6 bases lying between them. This CDR3 has 14 amino acids. From germline, CDR1 is MDHEN and CDR2 SYDVKM. CDR3 sequence: CASSLPAGANVLTF. CDR3 DNA: TGTGCCAGCAGTTTACCCGCGGGGGCCAACGTCCTGACTTTC.

V is TRBV6-1 and J is TRBJ2-7; 7 bases are a match to TRBD1. This CDR3 has 14 residues. Germline CDR1 is MNHNS and CDR2 is SASEGT. V was pared by 6 bases and J by 0 bases, with 5 bases of the junction left unmatched. CDR3 sequence (DNA): TGTGCCAGCAGACTTACAGGGGTCTCCTACGAGCAGTACTTC. Amino acid sequence: CASRLTGVSYEQYF.

The gene calls are TRBV7-3 and TRBJ2-4; 13 nucleotides agree with TRBD2. The trim removed 2 bases at V and 0 bases at J, leaving 1 base unmatched. CDR3 length equals 17 residues. In germline, CDR1 is SGHTA, CDR2 FQGTGA. CDR3 bases: TGTGCCAGCAGCTTATGGACTAGCGGGGGAGCCAAAAACATTCAGTACTTC. Translating it yields CASSLWTSGGAKNIQYF.

V is TRBV6-6 and J is TRBJ1-1; TRBD1 matches 10 bases. Germline CDR1 MNHNY, CDR2 SVGAGI (reference sequence). This CDR3 comprises 15 residues. Trimming cost V 5 bases and J 5 bases; bases outside gene matches: 8. The CDR3 region has the DNA TGTGCCAGCAGTCCTGTCGGACAGGGGGAAACTGAAGCTTTCTTT. It translates to CASSPVGQGETEAFF.

This clone was counted only a few times. The rearrangement uses TRBV7-2 and TRBJ2-5; perhaps TRBD1 as D (5 bases). CDR1 is SGHTA, CDR2 FQGNSA, per germline. CDR3 length: 14 amino acids. V dropped 5 bases and J dropped 5 bases, with 15 bases sitting between them. The CDR3 region is CASSPGHLRETQYF. In DNA, the CDR3 is TGTGCCAGCAGCCCTGGACACTTGAGGGAGACCCAGTACTTC.

The chain is built from TRBV29-1 and TRBJ2-1, with 8 bases fitting TRBD1. Looked up from germline, CDR1 is SQVTM and CDR2 is ANQGSEA. Unmatched junction bases numbered 4, after V lost 6 bases and J lost 12 bases. The CDR3 loop spans 10 amino acids. The CDR3 nucleotides read TGCAGCGTCGGACAGGGAGGGCAGTTCTTC. Its protein product is CSVGQGGQFF.

The rearrangement uses TRBV5-1 and TRBJ2-3, with 8 bases matching TRBD1. J lost 6 bases, V lost 0 bases, and 3 bases had no gene match. The length of the CDR3 is 14 residues. Per the germline V gene, CDR1 is SGHRS and CDR2 is YFSETQ. CDR3 in DNA: TGCGCCAGCAGCTTGGGGACAGGGTCTGATACGCAGTATTTT. This translates into CASSLGTGSDTQYF.

The V call is TRBV6-6, the J call TRBJ1-5, with a weak D call TRBD1 (6 bases). The CDR3 totals 15 residues. V was cut by 6 bases and J by 3 bases, with 15 bases left in between. CDR1 and CDR2 (germline): MNHNY, SVGAGI (reference sequence). For the CDR3, the DNA is TGTGCCAGCAGGCCTAACAGGGCCTTCAATCAGCCCCAGCATTTT. It translates to CASRPNRAFNQPQHF.

V usage is TRBV15 and J usage is TRBJ2-5, with 10 nucleotides matching TRBD2. Germline assignment: CDR1 LNHNV and CDR2 YYDKDF (reference sequence). J gave up 4 bases and V 5 bases, and 4 bases lay outside the gene matches. This CDR3 spans 14 amino acids. The CDR3 sequence: CATSPAGGPETQYF. DNA for the CDR3: TGTGCCACCAGCCCAGCGGGGGGGCCAGAGACCCAGTACTTC.

In this sample, this clone turned up a few times. The V and J genes are TRBV18 and TRBJ2-1, with 7 positions matching TRBD2. The germline CDR1 and CDR2 sequences are KGHSH and LQKENI. J gave up 7 bases and V 0 bases, and 9 bases lay outside the gene matches. The CDR3 is made up of 16 amino acids. CDR3 DNA: TGTGCCAGCTCACCACCTGGCGGGCTGGGGGGGAATGAGCAGTTCTTC. Translation gives CASSPPGGLGGNEQFF.

The chain links TRBV5-1 to TRBJ2-1; no clear D. Looked up from germline, CDR1 is SGHRS and CDR2 is YFSETQ. The ends were cut back, 0 bases at V and 11 bases at J, with 6 bases in the middle. The CDR3 is made up of 11 amino acids. The CDR3 loop reads CASSLDRKQFF. The CDR3 DNA sequence: TGCGCCAGCAGCTTGGATAGAAAGCAGTTCTTC.

This chain uses TRBV10-3 with TRBJ1-1; TRBD1 agrees at 7 bases. The CDR3 sequence is 14 residues long. The V segment lost 3 bases and the J segment 6 bases; nucleotides outside the gene matches: 7. Germline loops: CDR1 ENHRY, CDR2 SYGVKD. CDR3 in DNA: TGTGCCATCAGTGAACGGGGACAGATTGCTGAAGCTTTCTTT. Translated: CAISERGQIAEAFF.

This clone was picked up a small number of times. The rearrangement links TRBV19 to TRBJ2-7; D might be TRBD2 (6 bases). The V gene's germline CDR1 is LNHDA and CDR2 SQIVND (reference sequence). V lost 3 bases to trimming and J lost 6 bases, with 9 bases between them. The CDR3 covers 12 residues. In nucleotides, the CDR3 is TGTGCCAGTAGTATCTACGGGAGCGAGCAGTACTTC. Amino acids: CASSIYGSEQYF.

The chain joins TRBV7-2 to TRBJ2-1; 7 bases fit TRBD2. Unmatched junction bases numbered 9, after V lost 1 base and J lost 3 bases. Germline CDR1 SGHTA, CDR2 FQGNSA. The CDR3 is 17 residues long. The CDR3 protein is CASSLGLAANFYNEQFF. As DNA, the CDR3 is TGTGCCAGCAGCTTAGGGCTAGCGGCCAACTTCTACAATGAGCAGTTCTTC.